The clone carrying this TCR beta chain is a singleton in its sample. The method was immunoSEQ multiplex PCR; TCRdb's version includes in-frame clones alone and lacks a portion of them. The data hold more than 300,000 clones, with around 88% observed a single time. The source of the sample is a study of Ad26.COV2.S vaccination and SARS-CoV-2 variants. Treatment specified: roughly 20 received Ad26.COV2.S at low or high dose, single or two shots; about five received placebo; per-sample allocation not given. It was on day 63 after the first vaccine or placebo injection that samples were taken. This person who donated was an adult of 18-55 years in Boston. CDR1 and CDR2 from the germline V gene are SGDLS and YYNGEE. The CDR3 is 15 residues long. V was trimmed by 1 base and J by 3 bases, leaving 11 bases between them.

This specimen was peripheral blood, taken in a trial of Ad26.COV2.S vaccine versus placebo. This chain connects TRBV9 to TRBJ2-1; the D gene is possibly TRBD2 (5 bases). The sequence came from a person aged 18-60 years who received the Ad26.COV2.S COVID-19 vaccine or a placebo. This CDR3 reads CASSVFGEDYNEQFF. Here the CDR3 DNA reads TGTGCCAGCAGCGTATTCGGGGAAGACTACAATGAGCAGTTCTTC.